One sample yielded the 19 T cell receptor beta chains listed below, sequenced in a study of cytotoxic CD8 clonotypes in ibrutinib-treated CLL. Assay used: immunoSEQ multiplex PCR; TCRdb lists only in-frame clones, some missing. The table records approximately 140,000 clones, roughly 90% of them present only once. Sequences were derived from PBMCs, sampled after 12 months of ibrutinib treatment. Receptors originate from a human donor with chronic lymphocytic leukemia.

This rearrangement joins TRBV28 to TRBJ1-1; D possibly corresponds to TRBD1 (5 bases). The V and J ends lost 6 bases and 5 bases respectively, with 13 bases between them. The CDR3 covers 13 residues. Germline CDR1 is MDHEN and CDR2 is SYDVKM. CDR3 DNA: TGTGCCAGCAGCCTCCAGGGCAGGACTGAAGCTTTCTTT. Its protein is CASSLQGRTEAFF. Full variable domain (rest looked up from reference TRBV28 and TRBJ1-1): DVKVTQSSRYLVKRTGEKVFLECVQDMDHENMFWYRQDPGLGLRLIYFSYDVKMKEKGDIPEGYSVSREKKERFSLILESASTNQTSMYLCASSLQGRTEAFFGQGTRLTVV.

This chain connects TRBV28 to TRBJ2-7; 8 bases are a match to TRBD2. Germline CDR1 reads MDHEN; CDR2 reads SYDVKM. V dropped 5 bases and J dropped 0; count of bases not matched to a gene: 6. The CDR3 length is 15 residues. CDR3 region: CASSLLADGSYEQYF. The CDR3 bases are TGTGCCAGCAGTCTACTAGCGGACGGCTCCTACGAGCAGTACTTC.

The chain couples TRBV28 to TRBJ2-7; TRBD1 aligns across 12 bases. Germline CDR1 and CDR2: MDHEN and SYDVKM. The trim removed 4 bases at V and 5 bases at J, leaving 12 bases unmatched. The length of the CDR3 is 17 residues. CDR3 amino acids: CASSSNPGQGAHHEQYF. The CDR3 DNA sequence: TGTGCCAGCAGTTCCAATCCGGGACAGGGGGCGCATCACGAGCAGTACTTC.

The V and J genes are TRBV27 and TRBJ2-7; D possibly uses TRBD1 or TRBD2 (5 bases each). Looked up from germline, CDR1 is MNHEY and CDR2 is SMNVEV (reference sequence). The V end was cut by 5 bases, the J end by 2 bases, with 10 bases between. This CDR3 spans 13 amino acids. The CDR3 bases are TGTGCCAGCAGTAGAGGGGTAACCTACGAGCAGTACTTC. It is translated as CASSRGVTYEQYF.

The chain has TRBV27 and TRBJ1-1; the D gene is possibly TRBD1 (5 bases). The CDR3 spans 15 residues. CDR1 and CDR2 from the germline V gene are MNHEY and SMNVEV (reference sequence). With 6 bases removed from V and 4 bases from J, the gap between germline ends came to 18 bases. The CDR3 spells CASSPGPGRGTEAFF. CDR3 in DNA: TGTGCCAGCAGCCCTGGGCCGGGGCGGGGCACTGAAGCTTTCTTT.

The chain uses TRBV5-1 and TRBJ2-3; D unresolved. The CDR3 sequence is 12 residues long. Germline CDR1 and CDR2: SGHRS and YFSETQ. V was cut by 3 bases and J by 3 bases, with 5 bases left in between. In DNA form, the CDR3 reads TGCGCCAGCAGCTCCGGGACAGATACGCAGTATTTT. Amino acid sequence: CASSSGTDTQYF. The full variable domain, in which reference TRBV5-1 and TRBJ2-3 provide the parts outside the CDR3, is KAGVTQTPRYLIKTRGQQVTLSCSPISGHRSVSWYQQTPGQGLQFLFEYFSETQRNKGNFPGRFSGRQFSNSRSEMNVSTLELGDSALYLCASSSGTDTQYFGPGTRLTVL.

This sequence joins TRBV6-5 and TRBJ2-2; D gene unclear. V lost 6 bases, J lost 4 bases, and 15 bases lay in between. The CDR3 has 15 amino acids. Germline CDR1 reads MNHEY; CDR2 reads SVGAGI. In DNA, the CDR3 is TGTGCCAGCAGCCCCGGAAGGGTCGGCACCGGGGAGCTGTTTTTT. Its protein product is CASSPGRVGTGELFF.

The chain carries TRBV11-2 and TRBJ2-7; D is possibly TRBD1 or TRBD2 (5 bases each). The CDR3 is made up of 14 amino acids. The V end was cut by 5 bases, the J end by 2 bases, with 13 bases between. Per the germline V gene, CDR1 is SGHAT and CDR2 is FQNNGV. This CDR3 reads CASSQGTVPYEQYF. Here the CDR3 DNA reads TGTGCCAGCAGCCAAGGGACGGTCCCCTACGAGCAGTACTTC.

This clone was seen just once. CDR3 DNA sequence: TGTGCCAGCAGTCTGGCGGGAGGGAAGTACAATGAGCAGTTCTTC. Translated: CASSLAGGKYNEQFF. V gene TRBV6-5 combines with J gene TRBJ2-1, with 9 bases matching TRBD2. The CDR3 is made up of 15 amino acids. From germline, CDR1 is MNHEY and CDR2 SVGAGI. J was trimmed by 4 bases and V by 5 bases; bases with no gene match: 6.

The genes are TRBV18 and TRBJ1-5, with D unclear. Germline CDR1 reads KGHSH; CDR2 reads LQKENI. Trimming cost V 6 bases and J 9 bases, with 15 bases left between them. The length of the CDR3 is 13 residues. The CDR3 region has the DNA TGTGCCAGCTCGCCCTCCTTGGATCCGCCCCAGCATTTT. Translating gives CASSPSLDPPQHF.

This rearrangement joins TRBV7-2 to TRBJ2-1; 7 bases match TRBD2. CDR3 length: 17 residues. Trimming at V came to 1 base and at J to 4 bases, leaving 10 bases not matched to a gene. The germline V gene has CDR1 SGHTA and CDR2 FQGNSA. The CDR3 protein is CASSLGWLGTIYNEQFF. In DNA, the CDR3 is TGTGCCAGCAGCTTAGGGTGGCTCGGGACTATTTACAATGAGCAGTTCTTC.

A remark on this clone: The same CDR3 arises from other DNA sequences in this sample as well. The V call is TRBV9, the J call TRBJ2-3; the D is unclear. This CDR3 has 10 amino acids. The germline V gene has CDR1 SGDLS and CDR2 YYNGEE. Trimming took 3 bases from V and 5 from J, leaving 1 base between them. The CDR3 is CASSGDTQYF. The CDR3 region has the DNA TGTGCCAGCAGCGGAGATACGCAGTATTTT.

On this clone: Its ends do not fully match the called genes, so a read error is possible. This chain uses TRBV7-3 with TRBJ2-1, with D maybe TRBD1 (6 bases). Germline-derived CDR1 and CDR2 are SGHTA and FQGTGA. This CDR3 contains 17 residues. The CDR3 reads CTSSGAVGGLTYNEQFF. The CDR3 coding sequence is TGTACCAGCAGCGGAGCGGTAGGGGGTTTAACCTACAATGAGCAGTTCTTC. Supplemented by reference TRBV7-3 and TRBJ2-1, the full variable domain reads GAGVSQTPSNKVTEKGKYVELRCDPISGHTALYWYRQSLGQGPEFLIYFQGTGAADDSGLPNDRFFAVRPEGSVSTLKIQRTERGDSAVYLCTSSGAVGGLTYNEQFFGPGTRLTVL.

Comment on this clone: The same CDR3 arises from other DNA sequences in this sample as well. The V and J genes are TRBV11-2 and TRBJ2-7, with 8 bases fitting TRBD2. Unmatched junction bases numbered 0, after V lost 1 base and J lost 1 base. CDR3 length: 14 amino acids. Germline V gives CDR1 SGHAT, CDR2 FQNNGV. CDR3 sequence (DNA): TGTGCCAGCAGCTTAGCGGGAGGGTCCTACGAGCAGTACTTC. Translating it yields CASSLAGGSYEQYF.

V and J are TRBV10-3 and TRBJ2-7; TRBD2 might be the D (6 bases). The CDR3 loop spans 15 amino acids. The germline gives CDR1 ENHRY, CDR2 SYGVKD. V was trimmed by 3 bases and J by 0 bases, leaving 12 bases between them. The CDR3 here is CAISDAGLSSYEQYF. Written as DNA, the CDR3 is TGTGCCATCAGTGATGCGGGGCTTAGCTCCTACGAGCAGTACTTC.

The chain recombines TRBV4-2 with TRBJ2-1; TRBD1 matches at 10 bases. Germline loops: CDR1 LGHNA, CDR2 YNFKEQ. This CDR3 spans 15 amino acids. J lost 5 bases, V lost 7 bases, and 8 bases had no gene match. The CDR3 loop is CASTPGGQGNNEQFF. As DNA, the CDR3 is TGTGCCAGCACCCCCGGGGGACAGGGGAACAATGAGCAGTTCTTC.

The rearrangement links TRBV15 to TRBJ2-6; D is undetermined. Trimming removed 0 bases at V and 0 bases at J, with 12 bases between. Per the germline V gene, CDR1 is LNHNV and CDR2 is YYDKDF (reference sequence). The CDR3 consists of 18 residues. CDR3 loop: CATSREGQAASGANVLTF. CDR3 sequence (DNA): TGTGCCACCAGCAGAGAAGGCCAGGCTGCCTCTGGGGCCAACGTCCTGACTTTC.

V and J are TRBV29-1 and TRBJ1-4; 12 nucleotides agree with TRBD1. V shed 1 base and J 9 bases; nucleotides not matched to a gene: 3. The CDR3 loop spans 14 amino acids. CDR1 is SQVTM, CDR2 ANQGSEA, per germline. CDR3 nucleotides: TGCAGCGTTGAAGTCCGGGACAGGGGGCAAAAACTGTTTTTT. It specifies CSVEVRDRGQKLFF.

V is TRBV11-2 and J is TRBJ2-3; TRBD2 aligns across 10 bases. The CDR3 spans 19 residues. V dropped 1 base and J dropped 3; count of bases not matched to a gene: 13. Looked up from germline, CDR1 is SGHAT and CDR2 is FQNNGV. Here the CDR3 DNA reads TGTGCCAGCAGCTTAGTTACCGTGGGACTAGCGAGGTCAACAGATACGCAGTATTTT. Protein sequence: CASSLVTVGLARSTDTQYF.